The sequence of this TCR beta chain was determined in a study of regulatory T cells in long-lasting Graves disease. General study results and limits: Results may be inaccurate due to the small sample size.

This clonotype was found a few times. As yet, its antigen is unknown. Both iRepertoire HTBI primers and Arm-PCR of CDR3 regions were used to build the TCR beta libraries. TCRdb recomputed calls from the multiplex PCR reads with MiXCR, one row per CDR3 protein. The sample lists about 530,000 distinct CDR3 sequences; around 16% were seen once. Specified time point: newly diagnosed GD, antithyroid drugs for less than 3 months. With RNA extracted from PBMCs as input, the TCR library was made. The authors diagnosed Graves' disease using American Thyroid Association guidelines. The CDR3 is 15 residues long. The V end was cut by 2 bases, the J end by 6 bases, with 15 bases between. Germline V gene sequence: CDR1 SGHNT, CDR2 YYREEE (reference sequence). The same sample was also used in a study of T cells in Graves' hyperthyroidism and ophthalmopathy.

The chain carries TRBV5-4 and TRBJ2-1; D may correspond to TRBD1 or TRBD2 (5 bases each). The input for sequencing was peripheral blood mononuclear cells (PBMCs), taken at new diagnosis, from a patient treated with antithyroid drugs. The sequence was obtained from a woman between 40 and 65 years old with Graves disease. The CDR3 reads CASSFRRDGTNEQFF. CDR3 DNA: TGTGCCAGCAGCTTCAGGAGAGATGGGACCAATGAGCAGTTCTTC.